Listed below are T cell receptor beta chains from one sample, sequenced in a study of memory CD8 T cells in hepatitis C reinfection. Sequencing used immunoSEQ multiplex PCR; TCRdb keeps in-frame clones, though not all of them. Of under 50,000 clones in the sample, 88% were seen once. Sequenced: naive CD8+ T cells sorted from blood. Receptors were obtained from a young man with hepatitis C virus infection. The CDR3 runs from the conserved cysteine through the conserved F or W. Fields, in order: CDR3 length, V gene, J gene, D gene, CDR3 protein, CDR3 DNA. D genes are given only for firm matches.

>15|TRBV27|TRBJ2-3|-
CASALLAGSTDTQYF
TGTGCCAGCGCTCTTCTGGCGGGTAGCACAGATACGCAGTATTTT
>14|TRBV7-9|TRBJ2-1|-
CASSLEPVSHEQFF
TGTGCCAGCAGCTTAGAACCTGTAAGCCATGAGCAGTTCTTC
>16|TRBV4-1|TRBJ2-3|TRBD1
CASSQGDSRPTDTQYF
TGCGCCAGCAGCCAAGGGGACAGTCGTCCCACAGATACGCAGTATTTT
>15|TRBV10-3|TRBJ2-3|-
CASGGFSGNADTQYF
TGTGCCTCCGGGGGATTCTCCGGTAATGCAGATACGCAGTATTTT
>15|TRBV5-6|TRBJ1-1|TRBD1
CASSGNRGAGTEAFF
TGTGCCAGCAGCGGGAACAGGGGTGCGGGCACTGAAGCTTTCTTT
>17|TRBV27|TRBJ2-2|TRBD1
CASSLLPTGAVTGELFF
TGTGCCAGCAGTTTACTCCCTACAGGGGCCGTTACCGGGGAGCTGTTTTTT
>12|TRBV29-1|TRBJ2-1|-
CSVEGVYNEQFF
TGCAGCGTTGAAGGAGTTTACAATGAGCAGTTCTTC
>14|TRBV7-9|TRBJ2-1|-
CASSPGLAPNEQFF
TGTGCCAGCAGCCCAGGCCTAGCTCCCAATGAGCAGTTCTTC
>10|TRBV7-9|TRBJ2-3|-
CASSGDTQYF
TGTGCCAGCTCGGGGGATACGCAGTATTTT
>12|TRBV30|TRBJ2-5|-
CAWSPGMQTQYF
TGTGCCTGGAGTCCAGGGATGCAGACCCAGTACTTC